This TCR beta chain comes out of a study of blood T cell repertoires in COVID-19. Study overall: Sites in the United States, Italy and Spain provided acute and convalescent COVID-19 samples. Sources were T cells, B-cell-depleted T cells, or PBMCs; the material itself was cDNA or gDNA.

In the authors' methods: Reference gene primer amplification yielded estimated nucleated cell counts. TCRdb keeps only in-frame clones here, not all; method: immunoSEQ multiplex PCR. The V and J calls and the clone size are those of that table, but D and trimming were determined from the DNA. The sample comprises a few hundred thousand clones, 70% to 90% of which are singletons, and 5% to 7.5% rests with the top ten. The CDR3 is 12 residues long. V lost 10 bases to trimming and J lost 7 bases, with 13 bases between them. The chain uses TRBV23-1 and TRBJ1-4, with D unresolved. TRBV23-1 is flagged as an ORF with uncertain function. The source material was peripheral blood. The source is a man aged 18 to 29 who had recovered from COVID-19. The chain's CDR3 is CATHPRGEKLFF. In DNA form, the CDR3 reads TGCGCCACCCACCCCCGGGGTGAAAAACTGTTTTTT.